The 25 T cell receptor beta chains presented below share a single source sample, sequenced in a study of early T cells in non-severe SARS-CoV-2 infection. Each CDR3 protein gets one entry after TCRdb re-called the 5' RACE reads with MiXCR. Among more than 90,000 distinct CDR3 sequences listed, around 13% were seen once. Sequenced material: whole blood. The receptors derive from an adult who was a healthcare worker with PCR-confirmed SARS-CoV-2 infection or an uninfected control (not recorded which).

The chain employs TRBV7-2 and TRBJ2-1, with D possibly matching TRBD2 (6 bases). CDR1 and CDR2 (germline): SGHTA, FQGNSA. V gave up 6 bases and J gave up 3 bases, with 18 bases separating them. This CDR3 is 16 amino acids long. The CDR3 sequence is CASRLVSGTGYNEQFF. In nucleotides, the CDR3 is TGTGCCAGCAGGCTAGTGTCCGGGACTGGCTACAATGAGCAGTTCTTC. Together with reference TRBV7-2 and TRBJ2-1, the CDR3 gives the full variable domain: GAGVSQSPSNKVTEKGKDVELRCDPISGHTALYWYRQSLGQGLEFLIYFQGNSAPDKSGLPSDRFSAERTGGSVSTLTIQRTQQEDSAVYLCASRLVSGTGYNEQFFGPGTRLTVL.

This clonotype showed up many times. The chain employs TRBV6-6 and TRBJ2-3; D remains ambiguous. This CDR3 region has 11 residues. CDR1 and CDR2 from the germline V gene are MNHNY and SVGAGI (reference sequence). Trimming took off 6 bases at V and 10 bases at J, with 11 bases between the two ends. CDR3 loop: CASRIGAAQYF. CDR3 in DNA: TGTGCCAGCAGGATAGGAGCCGCGCAGTATTTT.

The CDR3 sequence: CATSRDPSYGYTF. In DNA, the CDR3 is TGTGCCACCAGCAGAGATCCCTCCTATGGCTACACCTTC. The chain couples TRBV15 to TRBJ1-2; no definite D call. Trimming took 0 bases from V and 4 from J, leaving 6 bases between them. The CDR3 is made up of 13 amino acids. The germline gives CDR1 LNHNV, CDR2 YYDKDF (reference sequence).

This clonotype turned up a few times. The J gene is TRBJ2-5, the V gene TRBV4-1, with 7 bases aligning to TRBD1. The V and J ends lost 7 bases and 2 bases, in that order; junction bases with no gene match: 10. CDR3 length: 15 residues. CDR1 is MGHRA and CDR2 is YSYEKL in the germline V gene. CDR3 sequence: CASNSRQGPQETQYF. The CDR3 nucleotides read TGCGCCAGCAATTCCCGACAGGGACCTCAAGAGACCCAGTACTTC.

V is TRBV20-1 and J is TRBJ1-6, with D tentatively TRBD1 (5 bases). Germline V gene data show CDR1 as DFQATT and CDR2 as SNEGSKA (reference sequence). The CDR3 runs 15 residues. V was clipped by 0 bases and J by 9 bases, with 15 bases between them. The CDR3 DNA follows: TGCAGTGCTAGAGACGACAGTCAGGGTAGTTCACCCCTCCACTTT. It encodes CSARDDSQGSSPLHF.

This clonotype has just a few counts. The J gene is TRBJ1-4, the V gene TRBV7-2; D uncertain. V was cut by 0 bases and J by 8 bases, with 4 bases left in between. The germline V gene has CDR1 SGHTA and CDR2 FQGNSA. This CDR3 region has 12 residues. The CDR3 DNA follows: TGTGCCAGCAGCTTAGCCCCCGAAAAACTGTTTTTT. Translation gives CASSLAPEKLFF.

This clonotype was counted ten times or more. CDR3 protein: CASSLRSTDTQYF. Written as DNA, the CDR3 is TGTGCCAGCAGTTTACGCAGCACAGATACGCAGTATTTT. The J gene is TRBJ2-3, the V gene TRBV27; the D is unclear. The CDR3 runs to 13 residues. Looked up from germline, CDR1 is MNHEY and CDR2 is SMNVEV (reference sequence). V lost 2 bases and J 0 bases, leaving 3 bases between the germline ends.

This clonotype appeared many times. The chain is built from TRBV28 and TRBJ2-1; TRBD2 might be the D (5 bases). Germline CDR1 and CDR2: MDHEN and SYDVKM. CDR3 length equals 15 residues. The V end lost 6 bases, the J end lost 2 bases, and 14 bases lay between the germline ends. CDR3 coding DNA: TGTGCCAGCAGACTAGTAGGCCCAACCTACAATGAGCAGTTCTTC. It is translated as CASRLVGPTYNEQFF.

The CDR3 loop reads CASSWRGHISNQPQHF. The CDR3, as DNA: TGTGCCAGCAGTTGGAGGGGACACATTAGCAATCAGCCCCAGCATTTT. The rearrangement joins TRBV28 to TRBJ1-5; D is possibly TRBD1 (6 bases). The CDR3 is 16 residues long. Between the trimmed V and J ends, which lost 4 bases and 0 bases, there was a span of 13 bases. CDR1 and CDR2 from the germline V gene are MDHEN and SYDVKM.

V gene TRBV6-6 combines with J gene TRBJ2-6, with a weak D call TRBD1 (6 bases). CDR1 and CDR2 from the germline V gene are MNHNY and SVGAGI (reference sequence). The CDR3 loop spans 18 amino acids. V was cut by 0 bases and J by 0 bases, with 12 bases left in between. The CDR3, as DNA: TGTGCCAGCAGTTACTCCCGGACAGACCGCTCTGGGGCCAACGTCCTGACTTTC. It encodes CASSYSRTDRSGANVLTF.

This clonotype was seen only a few times. The genes are TRBV7-9 and TRBJ1-1, with D possibly being TRBD1 (5 bases). CDR3 length equals 15 residues. CDR1 is SEHNR, CDR2 FQNEAQ, per germline (reference sequence). V dropped 2 bases and J dropped 2 bases, with 12 bases sitting between them. CDR3 loop: CASSLIARVNTEAFF. The CDR3 nucleotides are TGTGCCAGCAGCTTAATCGCCAGGGTAAACACTGAAGCTTTCTTT. The whole variable domain, remainder taken from reference TRBV7-9 and TRBJ1-1, is DTGVSQNPRHKITKRGQNVTFRCDPISEHNRLYWYRQTLGQGPEFLTYFQNEAQLEKSRLLSDRFSAERPKGSFSTLEIQRTEQGDSAMYLCASSLIARVNTEAFFGQGTRLTVV.

The chain is built from TRBV2 and TRBJ2-3; weak D call: TRBD1 (5 bases). Trimming removed 4 bases from V and 2 bases from J, with 10 bases in between. This CDR3 is 14 amino acids long. Germline V CDR1 and CDR2: SNHLY, FYNNEI. CDR3 sequence reads: CASSADRHTDTQYF. DNA of the CDR3: TGTGCCAGCAGTGCCGACAGACACACAGATACGCAGTATTTT.

In this sample, this clonotype turned up many times. The chain employs TRBV5-1 and TRBJ2-7; maybe TRBD1 (6 bases). Germline CDR1 reads SGHRS; CDR2 reads YFSETQ. The CDR3 runs to 14 residues. The V end was cut by 7 bases, the J end by 1 base, with 15 bases between. CDR3 in amino acids: CASRRQVGSYEQYF. In DNA form, the CDR3 reads TGCGCCAGCCGGAGACAGGTTGGTTCCTACGAGCAGTACTTC. Filled out from reference TRBV5-1 and TRBJ2-7, the complete variable domain reads KAGVTQTPRYLIKTRGQQVTLSCSPISGHRSVSWYQQTPGQGLQFLFEYFSETQRNKGNFPGRFSGRQFSNSRSEMNVSTLELGDSALYLCASRRQVGSYEQYFGPGTRLTVT.

This clonotype was observed a handful of times. This chain links TRBV5-5 with TRBJ2-1; TRBD2 matches at 10 bases. Trimming at V came to 1 base and at J to 4 bases, leaving 5 bases not matched to a gene. The CDR3 covers 16 residues. Germline V gene data show CDR1 as SGHKS and CDR2 as YYEKEE (reference sequence). The DNA of the CDR3 is TGTGCCAGCAGCTTGAGTTTAGCGGGGGGATACAATGAGCAGTTCTTC. This sequence encodes CASSLSLAGGYNEQFF.

This clonotype was recorded at least ten times. The gene calls are TRBV29-1 and TRBJ2-7, with 8 bases lining up with TRBD1. Germline V gene data show CDR1 as SQVTM and CDR2 as ANQGSEA. V gave up 6 bases and J gave up 6 bases; unmatched junction bases: 4. The CDR3 length is 11 residues. This CDR3 is CSVMTGAEQYF. The CDR3 nucleotides are TGCAGCGTCATGACAGGGGCCGAGCAGTACTTC.

This clonotype has ten or more counts. The chain recombines TRBV7-9 with TRBJ1-5; tentative D call: TRBD1 (5 bases). Germline V gene lookup returns CDR1 SEHNR and CDR2 FQNEAQ (reference sequence). Trimming pared 5 bases from V and 8 bases from J, leaving 10 bases between. This CDR3 region has 12 residues. In nucleotides, the CDR3 is TGTGCCAGCAGCATTCTAGGGGAGCCCCAGCATTTT. The encoded protein is CASSILGEPQHF.

Regarding this clonotype: It may be a read error: a sequence one base away is much more abundant. No conserved phenylalanine or tryptophan is present at the end of the CDR3, so a read error is the likely explanation. The rearrangement joins TRBV29-1 to TRBJ2-1, with no clear D. This CDR3 region has 12 residues. Trimming cost V 4 bases and J 6 bases, with 10 bases left between them. Germline assignment: CDR1 SQVTM and CDR2 ANQGSEA. The CDR3 DNA reads TGCAGCGTTGCCGGGCCCTTCAATGAGCAGTTCCTC. Amino acids: CSVAGPFNEQFL.

This clonotype turned up a few times. The chain carries TRBV28 and TRBJ2-5, with 9 nucleotides matching TRBD2. V shed 6 bases and J 3 bases; nucleotides not matched to a gene: 8. The CDR3 contains 15 residues. Per the germline V gene, CDR1 is MDHEN and CDR2 is SYDVKM. CDR3 loop: CASSLPLAGKETQYF. CDR3 DNA: TGTGCCAGCAGCCTCCCCCTAGCGGGGAAAGAGACCCAGTACTTC. The complete variable domain, with remaining parts taken from reference TRBV28 and TRBJ2-5, reads DVKVTQSSRYLVKRTGEKVFLECVQDMDHENMFWYRQDPGLGLRLIYFSYDVKMKEKGDIPEGYSVSREKKERFSLILESASTNQTSMYLCASSLPLAGKETQYFGPGTRLLVL.

This clonotype came up many times. The J gene is TRBJ1-5, the V gene TRBV7-2; D may be TRBD1 (6 bases). The CDR3 is 14 amino acids. The V end was cut by 3 bases, the J end by 4 bases, with 10 bases between. Germline V gene sequence: CDR1 SGHTA, CDR2 FQGNSA. CDR3 in amino acids: CASSFTGWNQPQHF. The CDR3 DNA follows: TGTGCCAGCAGCTTTACAGGGTGGAATCAGCCCCAGCATTTT.

The chain is built from TRBV4-2 and TRBJ1-1; a weak D match, TRBD1 (5 bases). The CDR3 loop spans 13 amino acids. Trimming cost V 4 bases and J 3 bases, with 9 bases left between them. Germline loops: CDR1 LGHNA, CDR2 YNFKEQ. CDR3 nucleotides: TGTGCCAGCAGCCCGGGGACTTACACTGAAGCTTTCTTT. This translates into CASSPGTYTEAFF.

The chain recombines TRBV28 with TRBJ2-5; TRBD1 agrees at 11 bases. The CDR3 length is 15 residues. Trimming cost V 7 bases and J 2 bases; bases outside gene matches: 6. Per the germline V gene, CDR1 is MDHEN and CDR2 is SYDVKM. As DNA, the CDR3 is TGTGCCAGCACCCTCGGGACAGGGGGGCAAGAGACCCAGTACTTC. It is translated as CASTLGTGGQETQYF. Full variable domain (rest looked up from reference TRBV28 and TRBJ2-5): DVKVTQSSRYLVKRTGEKVFLECVQDMDHENMFWYRQDPGLGLRLIYFSYDVKMKEKGDIPEGYSVSREKKERFSLILESASTNQTSMYLCASTLGTGGQETQYFGPGTRLLVL.

The J gene is TRBJ1-2, the V gene TRBV2, with 10 nucleotides matching TRBD1. The CDR3 sequence is 11 residues long. The V segment lost 8 bases and the J segment 9 bases; nucleotides outside the gene matches: 3. The germline CDR1 and CDR2 sequences are SNHLY and FYNNEI. This CDR3 is CASPGQGRYTF. CDR3 sequence (DNA): TGTGCCAGCCCGGGACAGGGGCGCTACACCTTC.

This chain connects TRBV27 to TRBJ2-7, with a tentative D call TRBD1 (6 bases). Germline values: CDR1 MNHEY, CDR2 SMNVEV (reference sequence). The V end lost 2 bases, the J end lost 5 bases, and 10 bases lay between the germline ends. CDR3 length equals 13 residues. CDR3: CASSLLKGDEQYF. The CDR3 DNA reads as TGTGCCAGCAGTTTACTGAAGGGGGACGAGCAGTACTTC.

There are many counts of this clonotype. The genes are TRBV3-1 and TRBJ1-5; the D gene is possibly TRBD1 (6 bases). Deletions cut 4 bases from V and 4 bases from J, with 20 bases between. The CDR3 runs to 17 residues. Germline loops: CDR1 LGHDT, CDR2 YNNKEL (reference sequence). The CDR3 nucleotides are TGTGCCAGCAGCCCCTACAACGGGGGGCGAGGGAATCAGCCCCAGCATTTT. Its protein product is CASSPYNGGRGNQPQHF.

This clonotype was counted many times. V gene TRBV9 combines with J gene TRBJ1-5, with 11 positions matching TRBD1. Germline CDR1 is SGDLS and CDR2 is YYNGEE. V trimming: 0 bases; J trimming: 2 bases; junction bases outside the gene matches: 10. The CDR3 is made up of 19 amino acids. CDR3 sequence reads: CASSVGEGTGGLGNQPQHF. As DNA, the CDR3 is TGTGCCAGCAGCGTAGGAGAGGGGACAGGGGGTTTAGGCAATCAGCCCCAGCATTTT.